This entry describes one TCR beta chain. What it binds is not known. V was pared by 3 bases and J by 7 bases, with 24 bases between. The V gene's germline CDR1 is GTSNPN and CDR2 SVGIG (reference sequence). The CDR3 has 16 residues. The data stem from a study of OX40 agonist ivuxolimab in advanced cancers. Study-level information: 30% to 40% of patients had received prior checkpoint inhibitor therapy. A partial response was reached by three patients: one with hepatocellular carcinoma and two with cutaneous melanoma. Whole-study results and caveats: CD4+ and CD8+ blood T cells expanded clonally by week 6 at 0.1 to 3.0 mg/kg. More expanded clones were seen, on average, in CD8+ T cells than in CD4+.

Only in-frame clones appear in the TCRdb table, and some are missing; sequencing was by immunoSEQ multiplex PCR. The sample has roughly 63,000 clones; 85% to 90% are singletons. The source material was CD4+ or CD8+ T cells sorted from blood, sampled in a trial of the OX40 agonist ivuxolimab. The origin of this receptor is an adult with an advanced solid tumor such as melanoma, head and neck, liver or kidney cancer. The V and J genes are TRBV30 and TRBJ1-2; D perhaps matches TRBD1 (6 bases). As DNA, the CDR3 is TGTGCCTGGAGGGGACTGAGGACAGCACCCTACTTTGGCTACACCTTC. Protein product: CAWRGLRTAPYFGYTF. Based on the CDR3 plus reference TRBV30 and TRBJ1-2, the full variable domain is SQTIHQWPATLVQPVGSPLSLECTVEGTSNPNLYWYRQAAGRGLQLLFYSVGIGQISSEVPQNLSASRPQDRQFILSSKKLLLSDSGFYLCAWRGLRTAPYFGYTFGSGTRLTVV.